A selection of T cell receptor beta chains follows, all from one sample in a study of Graves' ophthalmopathy and Graves' hyperthyroidism. A single record per CDR3 protein comes from TCRdb applying MiXCR to the multiplex PCR reads. The sample yields around 15,000 distinct CDR3 sequences, 46% seen once. The sequenced sample consisted of peripheral blood. These receptors were collected from a woman aged 40-49 years with stable Graves' hyperthyroidism. CDR3s include the opening cysteine and the closing phenylalanine or tryptophan. Each record gives: V gene, J gene, D gene, clone size, CDR3 DNA, CDR3 protein. D genes are given only for firm matches. The size entry is marked missing in some rows and otherwise reads once, few, many or a size class.

TRBV6-1,TRBJ2-3,NA,many,TGTGCCAGCCGACCCGGACCCACGAATACGCAGTATTTT,CASRPGPTNTQYF
TRBV15,TRBJ2-3,NA,medium-sized,TGTGCCACCAGCCCGAGGGGGGGCCCGACGCAGTATTTT,CATSPRGGPTQYF
TRBV7-6,TRBJ2-5,TRBD2,NA,TGTGCCAGCAGCTTAAGCGTCGGGGGGGAGACCCAGTACTTC,CASSLSVGGETQYF
TRBV2,TRBJ2-1,NA,once,TGTGCCAGCATACCGGCCCAGTTGTTGAATGAGCAGTTCTTC,CASIPAQLLNEQFF
TRBV20-1,TRBJ2-3,TRBD2,many,TGCAGTGCTAGGCGGGGGGACCTCACAGATACGCAGTATTTT,CSARRGDLTDTQYF
TRBV24-1,TRBJ1-5,NA,NA,TGTGCCACCAGTGCGGGTGGGCCCCAGCATTTT,CATSAGGPQHF
TRBV4-1,TRBJ2-7,TRBD1,NA,TGCGCCAGCAGCTTCGACTTGGCAGGGGGCCGTACCTACGAGCAGTACTTC,CASSFDLAGGRTYEQYF
TRBV12-3/TRBV12-4,TRBJ2-3,NA,few,TGTGCCAGCAGTTTATTCGGCGGAAGCACAGATACGCAGTATTTT,CASSLFGGSTDTQYF
TRBV7-8,TRBJ1-2,NA,few,TGTGCCAGCAGTCCGGGACCGGGTATCTATGGCTACACCTTC,CASSPGPGIYGYTF
TRBV19,TRBJ2-6,TRBD1,many,TGTGCCAGTAGCCAAGGGACAGGCTTACGGGTCCTGACTTTC,CASSQGTGLRVLTF
TRBV7-3,TRBJ1-1,NA,NA,TGTGCCAGCAGCTGGACAGCGGAGAACACTGAAGCTTTCTTT,CASSWTAENTEAFF
TRBV15,TRBJ1-5,NA,medium-sized,TGTGCCACCAGCAGAGATAGCCAGCCCCAGCATTTT,CATSRDSQPQHF
TRBV24-1,TRBJ1-2,TRBD1,NA,TGTGCCACCAGTGATCGGGACAGGCTTCGGGGCTACACCTTC,CATSDRDRLRGYTF
TRBV2,TRBJ1-5,NA,medium-sized,TGTGCCAGCAGTCTACAGGGAGATCAGCCCCAGCATTTT,CASSLQGDQPQHF
TRBV9,TRBJ2-5,TRBD2,many,TGTGCCAGCAGCTGGACTAGCGGGATCCAAGAGACCCAGTACTTC,CASSWTSGIQETQYF
TRBV5-1,TRBJ1-4,TRBD1,many,TGCGCCAGCAGCACGGGACAGGGCGGTGAAAAACTGTTTTTT,CASSTGQGGEKLFF
TRBV5-1,TRBJ1-6,NA,many,TGCGCCAGCAGACTTAGAGAGAATTCACCCCTCCACTTT,CASRLRENSPLHF
TRBV2,TRBJ2-5,TRBD1,many,TGTGCCAGCAGCAAAACTCCAGGGACAGGGGGCTTGGAGACCCAGTACTTC,CASSKTPGTGGLETQYF
TRBV20-1,TRBJ2-1,NA,once,TGCAGTGCCACGGGGGCGGAGACTAGCCGATACAATGAGCAGTTCTTC,CSATGAETSRYNEQFF
TRBV6-1,TRBJ2-3,NA,NA,TGTGCCAGCATGAATGGACAGCGCACAGATACGCAGTATTTT,CASMNGQRTDTQYF
TRBV20-1,TRBJ2-5,NA,medium-sized,TGCAGTGCGCACACCAGGGATGGCCAGTACTTC,CSAHTRDGQYF
TRBV2,TRBJ2-1,NA,medium-sized,TGTGCCAGCAGTGGGGGTCACAATGAGCAGTTCTTC,CASSGGHNEQFF
TRBV6-5,TRBJ1-2,NA,few,TGTGCCAGCAGTTACAGGGCTGTTAACTATGGCTACACCTTC,CASSYRAVNYGYTF
TRBV27,TRBJ2-5,NA,NA,TGTGCCAGCAGTTTAAGGACAGGGTACACTAGCGGGTATCAAGAGACCCAGTACTTC,CASSLRTGYTSGYQETQYF
TRBV29-1,TRBJ1-4,NA,medium-sized,TGCAGCGTTGGGGTGAGAGCTAATGAAAAACTGTTTTTT,CSVGVRANEKLFF
TRBV15,TRBJ2-5,TRBD2,NA,TGTGCCACCAACCCTAGCGGGAGAGGGGAGACCCAGTACTTC,CATNPSGRGETQYF
TRBV2,TRBJ1-6,NA,NA,TGTGCCAGCCTGGGAGGTAATTCACCCCTCCACTTT,CASLGGNSPLHF
TRBV7-7,TRBJ2-3,TRBD1,medium-sized,TGTGCTAGCAGCTTAGACAGGGTCACAGATACGCAGTATTTT,CASSLDRVTDTQYF
TRBV10-3,TRBJ2-1,TRBD2,medium-sized,TGTGCCATCAGTGAGTCAGGCGGGGGTGAGCAGTTCTTC,CAISESGGGEQFF